These 27 T cell receptor beta chains came from one sample sequenced in a study of cytomegalovirus exposure and HLA in healthy donors (dated by TCRdb to 2016 to 2017). The receptor library was made with the immunoSEQ multiplex PCR assay. A mixture of 60 forward primers for TCR Vbeta segments and 13 reverse primers for TCR Jbeta segments was used in the multiplex PCR. TCRdb re-hosts the immuneACCESS table, in-frame sequences only. Its copies lack some clones; in the studies checked, an unresolved V gene accounts for under half of them, and the cause for the rest is not known. The sample includes about 120,000 clones, with roughly 68% observed a single time. The ten biggest clones cover about 2.2% of the sample. The sequenced sample consisted of PBMCs. Every receptor here comes from a woman aged 25 to 39 in good health and CMV-seronegative.

The chain is built from TRBV9 and TRBJ2-3, with D possibly TRBD1 on 5 matching bases. Germline CDR1 SGDLS, CDR2 YYNGEE. CDR3 length equals 16 residues. V was shortened by 4 bases and J by 3 bases, with 18 bases between the two germline ends. The CDR3 coding sequence is TGTGCCAGCAGCCCGACCACTGGGGCCTTTACAGATACGCAGTATTTT. Translated: CASSPTTGAFTDTQYF.

This clone was seen more than once but under ten times. The V gene is TRBV6-1, the J gene TRBJ2-1; 14 nucleotides agree with TRBD2. There are 16 residues in the CDR3. V shed 4 bases and J 5 bases; nucleotides not matched to a gene: 4. Germline CDR1 reads MNHNS; CDR2 reads SASEGT. The CDR3 bases are TGTGCCAGCAGTGCAGGACTAGCGGGAGGAGACAATGAGCAGTTCTTC. Its translation: CASSAGLAGGDNEQFF.

The table lists this clone with a few counts. In DNA, the CDR3 is TGTGCCAGCAGACCTACTAGCGGCCTGAGCACAGATACGCAGTATTTT. It encodes CASRPTSGLSTDTQYF. This chain uses TRBV2 with TRBJ2-3, with 8 bases identical to TRBD2. CDR3 length: 16 residues. Losses at the gene ends were 6 bases for V and 0 bases for J; bases not matched to a gene: 8. Germline V lookup: CDR1 SNHLY, CDR2 FYNNEI.

This clone showed up just a few times. The gene calls are TRBV5-1 and TRBJ2-1; possibly TRBD1 for D (5 bases). V lost 0 bases to trimming and J lost 4 bases, with 17 bases between them. Germline CDR1 SGHRS, CDR2 YFSETQ. CDR3 length: 17 amino acids. CDR3 bases: TGCGCCAGCAGCTTGGGGGCAGGGTGGTCCCTGTACAATGAGCAGTTCTTC. This translates into CASSLGAGWSLYNEQFF.

V usage is TRBV27 and J usage is TRBJ2-5; weak D call: TRBD1 (5 bases). Per germline, CDR1 MNHEY and CDR2 SMNVEV (reference sequence). With 6 bases removed from V and 4 bases from J, the gap between germline ends came to 15 bases. This CDR3 has 14 amino acids. The CDR3 loop is CASSRQTAPETQYF. CDR3 in DNA: TGTGCCAGCAGCAGGCAGACAGCCCCAGAGACCCAGTACTTC.

This chain joins TRBV19 and TRBJ1-5; D may be TRBD1 (6 bases). The germline V gene has CDR1 LNHDA and CDR2 SQIVND (reference sequence). V lost 6 bases to trimming and J lost 3 bases, with 12 bases between them. The CDR3 runs to 14 residues. The CDR3 sequence: CASRINRDNQPQHF. The CDR3 DNA reads as TGTGCCAGTAGAATCAACAGGGACAATCAGCCCCAGCATTTT. Looking up the rest from reference TRBV19 and TRBJ1-5 gives the full variable domain: DGGITQSPKYLFRKEGQNVTLSCEQNLNHDAMYWYRQDPGQGLRLIYYSQIVNDFQKGDIAEGYSVSREKKESFPLTVTSAQKNPTAFYLCASRINRDNQPQHFGDGTRLSIL.

The chain recombines TRBV7-8 with TRBJ1-1, with a possible D match to TRBD1 (5 bases). Trimming took 5 bases from V and 7 from J, leaving 17 bases between them. The germline V gene has CDR1 SGHVS and CDR2 FQNEAQ. The CDR3 spans 14 residues. CDR3 loop: CASSPGEGEIEAFF. For the CDR3, the DNA is TGTGCCAGCAGCCCGGGGGAGGGTGAAATTGAAGCTTTCTTT.

The chain carries TRBV5-1 and TRBJ1-1, with a possible D match to TRBD1 (5 bases). Trimming shortened V by 0 bases and J by 4 bases, and 13 bases separated the two germline ends. The CDR3 is made up of 15 amino acids. Germline CDR1 and CDR2: SGHRS and YFSETQ. This CDR3 reads CASSLVPSGGTEAFF. DNA for the CDR3: TGCGCCAGCAGCTTGGTTCCATCCGGGGGCACTGAAGCTTTCTTT.

The rearrangement joins TRBV2 to TRBJ2-1, with TRBD2 matching over 13 bases. The V and J ends lost 11 bases and 5 bases, in that order; junction bases with no gene match: 9. CDR1 SNHLY and CDR2 FYNNEI come from the germline V gene. CDR3 length: 15 residues. DNA of the CDR3: TGTGCCGGATTGGAACTAGCGGGAGGGGACAATGAGCAGTTCTTC. Translating gives CAGLELAGGDNEQFF.

This clone was recorded a few times. V usage is TRBV9 and J usage is TRBJ2-3; the match to TRBD1 covers 9 bases. Trimming cost V 6 bases and J 1 base; bases outside gene matches: 6. Germline lookup yields CDR1 SGDLS and CDR2 YYNGEE. The CDR3 extends over 15 amino acids. This chain's CDR3 is CASTRQGVGTDTQYF. CDR3 nucleotides: TGTGCCAGCACCAGACAGGGGGTGGGCACAGATACGCAGTATTTT.

The chain has TRBV28 and TRBJ2-7, with 8 nucleotides matching TRBD1. The germline CDR1 and CDR2 sequences are MDHEN and SYDVKM. The CDR3 is 12 amino acids. Germline trimming cut 8 bases from V and 3 bases from J; bases unmatched to any gene: 3. The CDR3 loop is CASGDRIYEQYF. DNA of the CDR3: TGTGCCAGCGGGGACAGGATCTACGAGCAGTACTTC.

The chain combines TRBV18 with TRBJ2-2; TRBD2 matches at 8 bases. V lost 3 bases to trimming and J lost 5 bases; unmatched junction nucleotides: 5. Germline V gene data show CDR1 as KGHSH and CDR2 as LQKENI. CDR3 length: 15 residues. The CDR3 protein is CASSPSGSGTGELFF. The CDR3 DNA sequence: TGTGCCAGCTCACCCAGCGGGAGTGGGACCGGGGAGCTGTTTTTT.

This sequence joins TRBV15 and TRBJ2-5; D perhaps matches TRBD1 (6 bases). The germline V gene has CDR1 LNHNV and CDR2 YYDKDF (reference sequence). The germline V and J ends were trimmed by 1 base and 4 bases, with 13 bases remaining between them. This CDR3 is 15 amino acids long. The CDR3 region is CATSRAQGMVETQYF. The CDR3 region has the DNA TGTGCCACCAGCAGAGCACAGGGAATGGTAGAGACCCAGTACTTC.

The table lists this clone with a few counts. This chain links TRBV12-5 with TRBJ1-1; D unclear. Germline V gives CDR1 LGHNT, CDR2 FRNRAP. Trimming removed 0 bases at V and 3 bases at J, with 11 bases between. CDR3 length equals 15 residues. The CDR3 sequence: CASGLVLGSYTEAFF. In DNA form, the CDR3 reads TGTGCTAGTGGTTTGGTACTCGGGAGCTACACTGAAGCTTTCTTT. The complete variable domain, with remaining parts taken from reference TRBV12-5 and TRBJ1-1, reads DARVTQTPRHKVTEMGQEVTMRCQPILGHNTVFWYRQTMMQGLELLAYFRNRAPLDDSGMPKDRFSAEMPDATLATLKIQPSEPRDSAVYFCASGLVLGSYTEAFFGQGTRLTVV.

The rearrangement joins TRBV7-6 to TRBJ2-3; 9 bases align to TRBD1. The CDR3 consists of 16 residues. V shed 2 bases and J 4 bases; nucleotides not matched to a gene: 7. CDR1 is SGHVS, CDR2 FNYEAQ, per germline. The CDR3 region has the DNA TGTGCCAGCAGCTTAATAGGACAGGGGTTCTCAGATACGCAGTATTTT. Its translation is CASSLIGQGFSDTQYF.

This chain uses TRBV5-1 with TRBJ1-1; tentatively, D is TRBD1 (5 bases). Trimming pared 2 bases from V and 4 bases from J, leaving 12 bases between. CDR3 length: 14 residues. The germline V gene encodes CDR1 SGHRS and CDR2 YFSETQ. The chain's CDR3 is CASSFAGEVTEAFF. CDR3 in DNA: TGCGCCAGCAGCTTCGCGGGGGAGGTCACTGAAGCTTTCTTT.

The chain employs TRBV5-4 and TRBJ2-1, with 8 bases fitting TRBD2. CDR3 length: 16 amino acids. With 4 bases clipped from V and 4 bases from J, the junction kept 10 bases outside the gene matches. The germline V gene has CDR1 SGHNT and CDR2 YYREEE (reference sequence). The CDR3 loop reads CASSPGGASGYNEQFF. As DNA, the CDR3 is TGTGCCAGCAGCCCTGGGGGGGCTAGCGGGTACAATGAGCAGTTCTTC.

This clone turned up a few times. V and J are TRBV29-1 and TRBJ2-2; D is unclear. The CDR3 runs 14 residues. The V end was cut by 3 bases, the J end by 2 bases, with 10 bases between. Germline lookup yields CDR1 SQVTM and CDR2 ANQGSEA. The CDR3 DNA follows: TGCAGCGTTGATGGAGAAACTAACACCGGGGAGCTGTTTTTT. It specifies CSVDGETNTGELFF.

The chain uses TRBV4-2 and TRBJ1-5, with D unresolved. This CDR3 is 15 amino acids long. The germline CDR1 and CDR2 sequences are LGHNA and YNFKEQ. V lost 5 bases, J lost 2 bases, and 13 bases lay in between. The CDR3 reads CASSNDEGGNQPQHF. Here the CDR3 DNA reads TGTGCCAGCAGCAATGACGAGGGTGGCAATCAGCCCCAGCATTTT.

V is TRBV4-1 and J is TRBJ2-2; 11 nucleotides agree with TRBD2. The CDR3 extends over 16 amino acids. The J segment lost 5 bases and the V segment lost 4 bases, leaving 6 bases of the junction unmatched. Germline V gene lookup returns CDR1 MGHRA and CDR2 YSYEKL. The CDR3 here is CASSPLRLAGTGELFF. The CDR3 region has the DNA TGCGCCAGCAGCCCACTCCGACTAGCGGGAACCGGGGAGCTGTTTTTT.

This chain joins TRBV11-3 and TRBJ2-1; D is unclear. The CDR3 contains 13 residues. Germline V CDR1 and CDR2: SGHNT, YENEEA. Trimming pared 5 bases from V and 12 bases from J, leaving 17 bases between. The CDR3 bases are TGTGCCAGCAGCACCTCGACTGTCGGTCTGCAGTTCTTC. Translation gives CASSTSTVGLQFF. Drawing the rest from reference TRBV11-3 and TRBJ2-1, the complete variable domain is EAGVVQSPRYKIIEKKQPVAFWCNPISGHNTLYWYLQNLGQGPELLIRYENEEAVDDSQLPKDRFSAERLKGVDSTLKIQPAELGDSAVYLCASSTSTVGLQFFGPGTRLTVL.

V and J are TRBV4-3 and TRBJ2-7; TRBD2 matches at 8 bases. Germline CDR1 and CDR2: LGHNA and YSLEER. The CDR3 totals 16 residues. V lost 1 base, J lost 4 bases, and 9 bases stayed unmatched. In DNA form, the CDR3 reads TGCGCCAGCAGCCAAGGGTTACGGGAGGGAGCTTACGAGCAGTACTTC. It translates to CASSQGLREGAYEQYF.

This clone was found once. The rearrangement links TRBV27 to TRBJ2-5, with D perhaps TRBD1 (5 bases). V gave up 0 bases and J gave up 5 bases, with 10 bases separating them. Looked up from germline, CDR1 is MNHEY and CDR2 is SMNVEV (reference sequence). This CDR3 region has 14 residues. CDR3 in DNA: TGTGCCAGCAGTTTATCGGCAGGGTTTGAGACCCAGTACTTC. It is translated as CASSLSAGFETQYF.

The chain has TRBV19 and TRBJ2-4, with TRBD1 identical over 7 bases. V was clipped by 5 bases and J by 0 bases; unmatched bases: 7. The germline V gene encodes CDR1 LNHDA and CDR2 SQIVND (reference sequence). This CDR3 comprises 16 residues. DNA of the CDR3: TGTGCCAGTAGTTTCAGGACAGGACTAGCCAAAAACATTCAGTACTTC. Translating gives CASSFRTGLAKNIQYF.

The rearrangement uses TRBV5-4 and TRBJ2-1; 7 nucleotides agree with TRBD1. Germline CDR1 and CDR2: SGHNT and YYREEE (reference sequence). With V trimmed by 4 bases and J by 6 bases, 7 bases remained unmatched. The CDR3 is 14 residues long. The CDR3 DNA reads as TGTGCCAGCAGCGTAGCCGGGACAGTCAATGAGCAGTTCTTC. Translating gives CASSVAGTVNEQFF.

This chain joins TRBV5-1 and TRBJ1-2; 7 bases match TRBD1. The CDR3 covers 19 residues. J was trimmed by 4 bases and V by 2 bases; bases with no gene match: 20. The V gene's germline CDR1 is SGHRS and CDR2 YFSETQ. CDR3 bases: TGCGCCAGCAGCTTCCCTAACCAGACAGGGTACCCCTTCGGCTATGGCTACACCTTC. Translated: CASSFPNQTGYPFGYGYTF. Complete variable domain (other parts from reference TRBV5-1 and TRBJ1-2): KAGVTQTPRYLIKTRGQQVTLSCSPISGHRSVSWYQQTPGQGLQFLFEYFSETQRNKGNFPGRFSGRQFSNSRSEMNVSTLELGDSALYLCASSFPNQTGYPFGYGYTFGSGTRLTVV.

The chain employs TRBV27 and TRBJ2-5, with 7 bases fitting TRBD1. The CDR3 runs 17 residues. The ends lost 1 base at V and 4 bases at J; junction bases unmatched: 12. Germline assignment: CDR1 MNHEY and CDR2 SMNVEV (reference sequence). DNA of the CDR3: TGTGCCAGCAGTTTATTCCCGCCGACAGGGCGGGTAGAGACCCAGTACTTC. Its protein is CASSLFPPTGRVETQYF.